These 30 T cell receptor beta chains share one sample of origin, sequenced in a study of blood T cells in healthy people across ages. A J-beta primer mix and a sample-barcoded 5' primer were used in a second PCR of about 6 to 12 cycles. One entry per CDR3 protein results from TCRdb running MiXCR on the 5' RACE reads. In the table there are 550,000 to 750,000 distinct CDR3 sequences, under 25% of which are singletons. Source material: blood. The source of these receptors is a man aged 70 or older in good health.

This clonotype was observed at least ten times. V and J are TRBV14 and TRBJ2-5; 10 nucleotides line up with TRBD2. The CDR3 runs 16 residues. Germline-derived CDR1 and CDR2 are SGHDN and FVKESK. V was clipped by 2 bases and J by 5 bases; unmatched bases: 8. CDR3 nucleotides: TGTGCCAGCAGCCAACGTCGCCTAGCGGGAGTGGAGACCCAGTACTTC. Residues: CASSQRRLAGVETQYF. Together with reference TRBV14 and TRBJ2-5, the CDR3 gives the full variable domain: EAGVTQFPSHSVIEKGQTVTLRCDPISGHDNLYWYRRVMGKEIKFLLHFVKESKQDESGMPNNRFLAERTGGTYSTLKVQPAELEDSGVYFCASSQRRLAGVETQYFGPGTRLLVL.

The rearrangement uses TRBV28 and TRBJ2-4; TRBD2 is a possible D gene (6 bases). CDR3 length: 15 amino acids. Germline V gene lookup returns CDR1 MDHEN and CDR2 SYDVKM. Trimming took 1 base from V and 5 from J, leaving 12 bases between them. Written as DNA, the CDR3 is TGTGCCAGCAGTTTATTGCCGGGAGAGGAAAACATTCAGTACTTC. Its translation: CASSLLPGEENIQYF.

The rearrangement joins TRBV7-6 to TRBJ2-2; 8 bases are shared with TRBD2. V was pared by 5 bases and J by 0 bases, with 5 bases of the junction left unmatched. Per the germline V gene, CDR1 is SGHVS and CDR2 is FNYEAQ. CDR3 size: 16 residues. The CDR3 protein is CASSVALAANTGELFF. In nucleotides, the CDR3 is TGTGCCAGCAGCGTGGCACTAGCGGCGAACACCGGGGAGCTGTTTTTT.

The chain combines TRBV5-1 with TRBJ1-3, with 7 bases matching TRBD1. The CDR3 is 16 residues long. V gave up 3 bases and J gave up 0 bases; unmatched junction bases: 6. Germline V lookup: CDR1 SGHRS, CDR2 YFSETQ. CDR3 in DNA: TGCGCCAGCAGCTCCCTGGACAGGAACTCTGGAAACACCATATATTTT. It translates to CASSSLDRNSGNTIYF.

This clonotype has a handful of counts. This sequence joins TRBV2 and TRBJ2-1; the D gene is possibly TRBD2 (7 bases). The end of the DNA aligns better with TRBJ2-5, so the J call may be wrong. CDR3 length: 13 residues. CDR1 and CDR2 from the germline V gene are SNHLY and FYNNEI. The CDR3 DNA sequence: TGTGCCAGCAGGACGGGGGGCGGGGAGACCCAGTACTTC. This codes for CASRTGGGETQYF.

The gene calls are TRBV6-5 and TRBJ2-7; 7 nucleotides align to TRBD2. The V segment lost 5 bases and the J segment 6 bases; nucleotides outside the gene matches: 13. This CDR3 is 15 amino acids long. Germline V CDR1 and CDR2: MNHEY, SVGAGI. The CDR3 region has the DNA TGTGCCAGCAGTAGAACGGGACTACTGGAGGGCGAGCAGTACTTC. This sequence encodes CASSRTGLLEGEQYF.

In its sample, this clonotype was seen a few times. V is TRBV4-1 and J is TRBJ2-1; D gene ambiguous. CDR1 and CDR2 (germline): MGHRA, YSYEKL. The CDR3 covers 15 residues. Trimming left V 2 bases short and J 1 base short, with 9 bases between. CDR3 region: CASSQRRKSYNEQFF. CDR3 DNA: TGCGCCAGCAGCCAAAGACGTAAGTCCTACAATGAGCAGTTCTTC.

The table lists this clonotype with a few counts. V gene TRBV13 combines with J gene TRBJ2-5; tentative D call: TRBD2 (6 bases). V was shortened by 1 base and J by 5 bases, with 20 bases between the two germline ends. The germline gives CDR1 PRHDT, CDR2 FYEKMQ (reference sequence). The CDR3 consists of 17 residues. The CDR3, as DNA: TGTGCCAGCAGCTTAGTACTCTGGCGGGAAGGCGGGGAGACCCAGTACTTC. It yields the protein CASSLVLWREGGETQYF.

The sample holds a few counts of this clonotype. The chain's CDR3 is CASSSRDTRQPGAKNIQYF. CDR3 in DNA: TGTGCCAGCAGTTCTCGGGACACAAGACAACCGGGGGCCAAAAACATTCAGTACTTC. The V call is TRBV6-5, the J call TRBJ2-4; TRBD1 might be the D (6 bases). The CDR3 is 19 residues long. Germline V gives CDR1 MNHEY, CDR2 SVGAGI. V shed 4 bases and J shed 1 base, with 23 bases lying between them.

This chain joins TRBV6-2 or TRBV6-3 and TRBJ1-1, with 7 bases aligning to TRBD1. The ends lost 6 bases at V and 5 bases at J; junction bases unmatched: 6. The germline gives CDR1 MNHEY, CDR2 SVGEGT. This CDR3 has 13 amino acids. CDR3 protein: CASRRTGGTEAFF. The CDR3, as DNA: TGTGCCAGCAGGCGGACAGGTGGTACTGAAGCTTTCTTT.

This chain connects TRBV7-2 to TRBJ2-7; D remains ambiguous. V shed 5 bases and J shed 5 bases, with 10 bases lying between them. The germline CDR1 and CDR2 sequences are SGHTA and FQGNSA. The CDR3 sequence is 12 residues long. CDR3 region: CASSPLSHEQYF. CDR3 nucleotide sequence: TGTGCCAGCAGCCCCCTAAGCCACGAGCAGTACTTC.

This clonotype was counted a few times. The chain is built from TRBV24-1 and TRBJ2-3; 7 positions agree with TRBD2. V lost 9 bases and J lost 3; bases outside the gene matches: 2. The CDR3 loop spans 12 amino acids. Germline assignment: CDR1 KGHDR and CDR2 SFDVKD. CDR3 nucleotide sequence: TGTGCCACCGAAGCGGGAACAGATACGCAGTATTTT. Protein sequence: CATEAGTDTQYF.

V usage is TRBV20-1 and J usage is TRBJ2-5; a possible D gene is TRBD2 (7 bases). The closer fit of TRBJ2-1 to the DNA end suggests the J call may be wrong. In germline, CDR1 is DFQATT, CDR2 SNEGSKA (reference sequence). This CDR3 spans 15 amino acids. The CDR3 loop is CSASGGGSIGNEQFF. The DNA for the CDR3 is TGCAGTGCTAGTGGGGGCGGGAGTATTGGCAATGAGCAGTTCTTC.

The rearrangement links TRBV20-1 to TRBJ2-2; the D gene is possibly TRBD1 (5 bases). Germline V gene sequence: CDR1 DFQATT, CDR2 SNEGSKA (reference sequence). V lost 0 bases, J lost 3 bases, and 17 bases lay in between. CDR3 length: 17 amino acids. The CDR3 reads CSARDQGKGADTGELFF. The CDR3, as DNA: TGCAGTGCTAGAGATCAAGGGAAAGGGGCGGACACCGGGGAGCTGTTTTTT.

The chain has TRBV4-1 and TRBJ1-4; 7 bases line up with TRBD1. From germline, CDR1 is MGHRA and CDR2 YSYEKL. Trimming at V came to 0 bases and at J to 4 bases, leaving 11 bases not matched to a gene. The CDR3 runs to 18 residues. CDR3 loop: CASSQEGFEGADNEKLFF. CDR3 bases: TGCGCCAGCAGCCAAGAGGGGTTCGAGGGGGCGGATAATGAAAAACTGTTTTTT.

This clonotype turned up a few times. CDR3 bases: TGTGCCAGCAGCCCCTCGGGCACTAGCAATCAGCCCCAGCATTTT. Translated, it gives CASSPSGTSNQPQHF. This chain links TRBV11-2 with TRBJ1-5; D remains unclear. The CDR3 totals 15 residues. The V end was cut by 5 bases, the J end by 0 bases, with 11 bases between. Germline CDR1 SGHAT, CDR2 FQNNGV.

This clonotype was observed many times. The chain is built from TRBV10-3 and TRBJ2-5; D gene ambiguous. The J call is doubtful: the DNA matches TRBJ2-7 better. The CDR3 spans 11 residues. Per germline, CDR1 ENHRY and CDR2 SYGVKD. CDR3 region: CAISPDYEQYF. Written as DNA, the CDR3 is TGTGCCATCAGTCCAGATTACGAGCAGTACTTC.

Ten or more counts support this clonotype. CDR3 in amino acids: CASSLGSETQYF. CDR3 sequence (DNA): TGTGCCAGCAGTTTGGGTTCGGAGACCCAGTACTTC. The chain recombines TRBV7-9 with TRBJ2-5; D is unresolved. Trimming removed 6 bases from V and 5 bases from J, with 10 bases in between. The CDR3 runs to 12 residues. Germline V gene lookup returns CDR1 SEHNR and CDR2 FQNEAQ (reference sequence).

The chain carries TRBV7-2 and TRBJ2-5; 7 bases are a match to TRBD2. The V gene end was trimmed by 1 base and the J gene end by 4 bases; junction bases not matched to a gene: 12. This CDR3 contains 17 residues. Germline V gene lookup returns CDR1 SGHTA and CDR2 FQGNSA. CDR3 DNA sequence: TGTGCCAGCAGCTTAGTCCCCCCTAGCGGAGGCCGAGAGACCCAGTACTTC. It codes for CASSLVPPSGGRETQYF.

The rearrangement joins TRBV4-3 to TRBJ2-5, with D perhaps matching TRBD2 (5 bases). The DNA end favors TRBJ2-1, so the J call may be wrong. The CDR3 loop spans 13 amino acids. CDR1 LGHNA and CDR2 YSLEER come from the germline V gene. The CDR3 DNA reads TGCGCCAGCAGCCAGACCCTAGCTAATGAGCAGTTCTTC. Translation gives CASSQTLANEQFF.

This chain connects TRBV20-1 to TRBJ2-3; D perhaps matches TRBD2 (6 bases). Germline values: CDR1 DFQATT, CDR2 SNEGSKA (reference sequence). The CDR3 spans 14 residues. The V end was cut by 3 bases, the J end by 1 base, with 11 bases between. CDR3 sequence reads: CSARRLDGTDTQYF. The CDR3 region has the DNA TGCAGTGCTAGGAGACTAGACGGCACAGATACGCAGTATTTT.

This clonotype was picked up a small number of times. The V gene is TRBV5-1, the J gene TRBJ2-3, with D possibly being TRBD2 (6 bases). The CDR3 is 14 residues long. Germline V CDR1 and CDR2: SGHRS, YFSETQ. V was pared by 0 bases and J by 5 bases, with 10 bases between. CDR3 loop: CASSLGRVRDTQYF. CDR3 coding DNA: TGCGCCAGCAGCTTGGGGAGGGTTAGAGATACGCAGTATTTT. Variable domain in full (rest from reference TRBV5-1 and TRBJ2-3): KAGVTQTPRYLIKTRGQQVTLSCSPISGHRSVSWYQQTPGQGLQFLFEYFSETQRNKGNFPGRFSGRQFSNSRSEMNVSTLELGDSALYLCASSLGRVRDTQYFGPGTRLTVL.

This clonotype was observed a few times. One end of the junction is discordant with germline, which a read error may explain. The chain combines TRBV11-2 with TRBJ2-5; 9 bases align to TRBD2. The J call is doubtful: the DNA matches TRBJ2-1 better. CDR3 length equals 15 residues. CDR1 is SGHAT and CDR2 is FQNNGV in the germline V gene. CDR3 in DNA: TGTGCCTGCAGTCTTACGACTAGCGGCATAAATGAGCAGTTCTTC. It codes for CACSLTTSGINEQFF.

This clonotype was counted ten times or more. The chain uses TRBV20-1 and TRBJ2-7; no reliable D call. Trimming stripped 1 base from V and 0 bases from J, with 10 bases between. The CDR3 runs 14 residues. Germline lookup yields CDR1 DFQATT and CDR2 SNEGSKA (reference sequence). Here the CDR3 reads CSARGERFSYEQYF. The CDR3 DNA reads TGCAGTGCTAGAGGAGAGAGATTCTCCTACGAGCAGTACTTC.

V usage is TRBV10-3 and J usage is TRBJ2-5, with 12 bases matching TRBD2. The closer fit of TRBJ2-1 to the DNA end suggests the J call may be wrong. The CDR3 extends over 16 amino acids. CDR1 and CDR2 (germline): ENHRY, SYGVKD. CDR3 DNA sequence: TGTGCCATCTCAGGGGTTTCGGGACTAGCGGGCAATGAGCAGTTCTTC. This codes for CAISGVSGLAGNEQFF.

This clonotype was observed a single time. This chain uses TRBV12-3 or TRBV12-4 with TRBJ2-5; the D gene is possibly TRBD1 (6 bases). The CDR3 is made up of 14 amino acids. Trimming removed 7 bases from V and 1 base from J, with 13 bases in between. The CDR3 region has the DNA TGTGCCAGCACCCCACGACAGGCCCAAGAGACCCAGTACTTC. This codes for CASTPRQAQETQYF.

This clonotype was counted only a few times. The chain employs TRBV18 and TRBJ2-5, with D uncertain. There are 13 residues in the CDR3. In germline, CDR1 is KGHSH, CDR2 LQKENI. V shed 0 bases and J shed 4 bases, with 6 bases lying between them. The CDR3 DNA sequence: TGTGCCAGCTCACCACCGATGGGAGAGACCCAGTACTTC. Amino acid sequence: CASSPPMGETQYF.

The genes are TRBV7-9 and TRBJ2-5, with 9 bases fitting TRBD1. Gene TRBJ2-7 matches the end of the DNA better, so the J call may be wrong. From germline, CDR1 is SEHNR and CDR2 FQNEAQ (reference sequence). The CDR3 runs to 17 residues. CDR3 sequence reads: CASSLETGGVNPYEQYF. CDR3 nucleotide sequence: TGTGCCAGCAGCCTAGAAACAGGGGGCGTTAACCCCTACGAGCAGTACTTC.

About this clonotype itself: Since a much larger clone is just one base distant, this may be a read error. This chain links TRBV29-1 with TRBJ2-1; unclear D gene. The better agreement between TRBJ2-7 and the DNA end casts doubt on the J call. Germline assignment: CDR1 SQVTM and CDR2 ANQGSEA. There are 11 residues in the CDR3. CDR3 region: CSVRLLYEQYF. CDR3 bases: TGCAGCGTCCGCCTTCTCTACGAGCAGTACTTC.

The V and J genes are TRBV18 and TRBJ2-5, with D perhaps TRBD2 (5 bases). The ends were cut back, 6 bases at V and 5 bases at J, with 13 bases in the middle. The CDR3 length is 13 residues. The germline V gene has CDR1 KGHSH and CDR2 LQKENI. CDR3 sequence: CASSSGIRETQYF. The CDR3 coding sequence is TGTGCCAGCTCGTCCGGGATAAGGGAGACCCAGTACTTC.